Shown below are 5 T cell receptor beta chains from a single sample sequenced in a study of T cells after yellow fever vaccination. Each CDR3 protein gets one entry after TCRdb re-called the 5' RACE reads with MiXCR. The sample lists about 340,000 distinct CDR3 sequences, around 3.9% occurring once. The sequences come from PBMCs, collected 5 days after the yellow fever booster vaccination. All receptors derive from a man between 18 and 35 years old who received the YFV17D yellow fever vaccine.

This clonotype was detected ten times or more. The V gene is TRBV4-3, the J gene TRBJ2-7; the D gene could be TRBD1 or TRBD2 (5 bases each). CDR1 and CDR2 from the germline V gene are LGHNA and YSLEER. The germline V and J ends were trimmed by 0 bases and 0 bases, with 12 bases remaining between them. The CDR3 runs 16 residues. CDR3 sequence reads: CASSQDRWGYSYEQYF. CDR3 bases: TGCGCCAGCAGCCAAGATAGGTGGGGGTACTCCTACGAGCAGTACTTC.

The chain recombines TRBV2 with TRBJ2-6, with 7 bases identical to TRBD1. Germline V gene sequence: CDR1 SNHLY, CDR2 FYNNEI. Trimming cost V 5 bases and J 0 bases; bases outside gene matches: 7. This CDR3 comprises 17 residues. As DNA, the CDR3 is TGTGCCAGCAGTCGGGACAGCTCGAGCTCTGGGGCCAACGTCCTGACTTTC. Translated, it gives CASSRDSSSSGANVLTF.

This clonotype was counted many times. The J gene is TRBJ2-3, the V gene TRBV6-6, with D unresolved. Germline lookup yields CDR1 MNHNY and CDR2 SVGAGI (reference sequence). The CDR3 is made up of 13 amino acids. The V end was cut by 8 bases, the J end by 0 bases, with 9 bases between. The CDR3 loop is CASGLESTDTQYF. The CDR3 DNA sequence: TGTGCCAGCGGGCTAGAGAGCACAGATACGCAGTATTTT.

There are many counts of this clonotype. The rearrangement uses TRBV20-1 and TRBJ2-3; 7 nucleotides align to TRBD2. Germline CDR1 and CDR2: DFQATT and SNEGSKA (reference sequence). The length of the CDR3 is 11 residues. The CDR3 DNA is TGCAGCCTTGGGAGGGTCGGTACGCAGTATTTT. It is translated as CSLGRVGTQYF.

This clonotype came up many times. The chain is built from TRBV28 and TRBJ1-1; TRBD1 matches 9 bases. Germline values: CDR1 MDHEN, CDR2 SYDVKM. The CDR3 consists of 14 residues. After removal of 6 bases from V and 3 bases from J, the junction contained 5 bases not matched to a gene. The CDR3 loop reads CASRWDRVDTEAFF. CDR3 coding DNA: TGTGCCAGCAGGTGGGACAGGGTGGACACTGAAGCTTTCTTT.